These 13 T cell receptor beta chains were sequenced from one sample in a study of T cells after yellow fever vaccination. TCRdb reprocessed the 5' RACE reads via MiXCR and lists one record per CDR3 protein. The sample comprises over 300,000 distinct CDR3 sequences, around 4% of which are singletons, and roughly a quarter rests with the top ten. This material consisted of PBMCs, taken on the day of the yellow fever booster vaccination. All receptors come from a man aged 18 to 30 who received the YFV17D yellow fever vaccine.

This clonotype was recorded only once. The germline gene is not matched at one end of the junction; a read error may be the cause. This chain links TRBV7-2 with TRBJ1-2; D remains ambiguous. In germline, CDR1 is SGHTA, CDR2 FQGNSA. CDR3 length: 13 residues. CDR3: CSSSFGTDYGYTF. The DNA for the CDR3 is TGTTCCAGCAGCTTCGGCACAGACTATGGCTACACCTTC.

The chain uses TRBV12-3 or TRBV12-4 and TRBJ1-5; D not resolved. The germline V and J ends were trimmed by 3 bases and 5 bases, with 8 bases remaining between them. The CDR3 sequence is 13 residues long. CDR3 DNA: TGTGCCAGCAGTTTGGGAGTGTATCAGCCCCAGCATTTT. Residues: CASSLGVYQPQHF.

In this sample, this clonotype turned up many times. The chain uses TRBV14 and TRBJ2-5; the D gene is possibly TRBD1 (6 bases). From germline, CDR1 is SGHDN and CDR2 FVKESK. V lost 4 bases and J 4 bases, leaving 13 bases between the germline ends. This CDR3 is 14 amino acids long. The CDR3 region has the DNA TGTGCCAGCAGCCGGACAGCTTGGACAGAGACCCAGTACTTC. It codes for CASSRTAWTETQYF.

This clonotype has at least ten counts. The gene calls are TRBV4-1 and TRBJ2-3; the D gene is possibly TRBD2 (5 bases). Trimming cost V 4 bases and J 6 bases, with 17 bases left between them. Germline V gene sequence: CDR1 MGHRA, CDR2 YSYEKL. The CDR3 covers 15 residues. The CDR3 sequence: CASSPAKSGLDTQYF. CDR3 in DNA: TGCGCCAGCAGCCCAGCTAAAAGCGGACTGGATACGCAGTATTTT.

This clonotype was observed at least ten times. The rearrangement links TRBV15 to TRBJ2-5; no clear D. The CDR3 covers 16 residues. Trimming left V 1 base short and J 3 bases short, with 15 bases between. CDR1 and CDR2 from the germline V gene are LNHNV and YYDKDF (reference sequence). CDR3 coding DNA: TGTGCCACCAGCAGAGGGTCAACCCGGTTAAAAGAGACCCAGTACTTC. Protein: CATSRGSTRLKETQYF.

The chain has TRBV7-9 and TRBJ1-2; D is undetermined. V was pared by 7 bases and J by 8 bases, with 17 bases between. Germline assignment: CDR1 SEHNR and CDR2 FQNEAQ (reference sequence). There are 13 residues in the CDR3. The CDR3 nucleotides are TGTGCCAGCACGGACCTCCCCCGACGGGGCTACACCTTC. It codes for CASTDLPRRGYTF.

This clonotype has more than one count but fewer than ten. The V call is TRBV20-1, the J call TRBJ2-1; 13 nucleotides line up with TRBD2. This CDR3 is built from 14 residues. Trimming took 4 bases from V and 7 from J; bases not matched to a gene: 4. Germline V gene data show CDR1 as DFQATT and CDR2 as SNEGSKA (reference sequence). CDR3 amino acids: CSAKLAGGRNEQFF. DNA of the CDR3: TGCAGTGCTAAACTAGCGGGGGGGCGAAATGAGCAGTTCTTC.

This clonotype has just a few counts. The rearrangement joins TRBV28 to TRBJ1-1; TRBD1 matches 9 bases. CDR3 length: 16 amino acids. Losses at the gene ends were 5 bases for V and 7 bases for J; bases not matched to a gene: 14. Germline values: CDR1 MDHEN, CDR2 SYDVKM. The CDR3 nucleotides are TGTGCCAGCAGTCGAGATCCGGGACAGGGAACGGGTGAAGCTTTCTTT. Its protein is CASSRDPGQGTGEAFF. Full variable domain (rest looked up from reference TRBV28 and TRBJ1-1): DVKVTQSSRYLVKRTGEKVFLECVQDMDHENMFWYRQDPGLGLRLIYFSYDVKMKEKGDIPEGYSVSREKKERFSLILESASTNQTSMYLCASSRDPGQGTGEAFFGQGTRLTVV.

This clonotype has a count of ten or more. The rearrangement uses TRBV5-1 and TRBJ2-1, with D perhaps TRBD1 (5 bases). V lost 0 bases to trimming and J lost 3 bases, with 7 bases between them. The CDR3 is made up of 14 amino acids. In germline, CDR1 is SGHRS, CDR2 YFSETQ. CDR3 loop: CASSLGQFYNEQFF. In DNA, the CDR3 is TGCGCCAGCAGCTTGGGACAGTTCTACAATGAGCAGTTCTTC.

This clonotype was picked up many times. V is TRBV6-2 or TRBV6-3 and J is TRBJ2-1; 14 nucleotides align to TRBD2. There are 16 residues in the CDR3. Germline assignment: CDR1 MNHEY and CDR2 SVGEGT. J gave up 5 bases and V 7 bases, and 7 bases lay outside the gene matches. CDR3 sequence reads: CASKTRGLAGDNEQFF. In DNA form, the CDR3 reads TGTGCCAGCAAAACCCGGGGACTAGCGGGGGACAATGAGCAGTTCTTC.

At least ten counts were recorded for this clonotype. This chain uses TRBV7-8 with TRBJ1-2, with TRBD1 identical over 7 bases. Germline V gives CDR1 SGHVS, CDR2 FQNEAQ. This CDR3 is built from 15 residues. J gave up 6 bases and V 1 base, and 8 bases lay outside the gene matches. The CDR3 DNA reads TGTGCCAGCAGCTTAGGCCTCGGGACAGCTAATGGCTACACCTTC. Translation: CASSLGLGTANGYTF.

This clonotype has ten or more counts. This chain uses TRBV6-2 or TRBV6-3 with TRBJ1-5, with D uncertain. V was pared by 4 bases and J by 5 bases, with 9 bases between. The CDR3 has 13 amino acids. CDR1 and CDR2 (germline): MNHEY, SVGEGT. In nucleotides, the CDR3 is TGTGCCAGCAGTTTCGGAACCGATCAGCCCCAGCATTTT. It yields the protein CASSFGTDQPQHF.

There are a few counts of this clonotype. J is TRBJ1-6 and V is TRBV27; possible D gene TRBD1, 6 bases. Germline CDR1 reads MNHEY; CDR2 reads SMNVEV (reference sequence). Trimming took 1 base from V and 14 from J, leaving 30 bases between them. CDR3 length equals 19 residues. CDR3 bases: TGTGCCAGCAGTTTATTCTTCGCGAGACAGGACGGAATCAAGGGGACCCTCCACTTT. Translated, it gives CASSLFFARQDGIKGTLHF.